The 20 T cell receptor beta chains below were found in one sample sequenced in a study of blood T cell repertoires in COVID-19. Assay used: immunoSEQ multiplex PCR; TCRdb lists only in-frame clones, some missing. The sample holds 190,000 or so clones; roughly 81% are singletons and the top ten take 12%. The sample taken for sequencing was peripheral blood. All receptors derive from a woman older than 75 with COVID-19, enrolled during active disease.

V is TRBV7-2 and J is TRBJ2-1, with a possible D match to TRBD1 (5 bases). Trimming took 3 bases from V and 12 from J, leaving 12 bases between them. This CDR3 is built from 12 residues. The germline V gene encodes CDR1 SGHTA and CDR2 FQGNSA. DNA for the CDR3: TGTGCCAGCAGCTTTCTGAGTCAGGGGCAGTTCTTC. Translating gives CASSFLSQGQFF.

The rearrangement uses TRBV15 and TRBJ1-3; D might be TRBD1 (5 bases). Per the germline V gene, CDR1 is LNHNV and CDR2 is YYDKDF (reference sequence). Trimming stripped 1 base from V and 3 bases from J, with 10 bases between. This CDR3 is 15 amino acids long. The CDR3 DNA reads as TGTGCCACCAGCAGAGTCCGGGGGATTGGAAACACCATATATTTT. Encoded protein: CATSRVRGIGNTIYF.

V and J are TRBV6-5 and TRBJ1-5; TRBD1 agrees at 7 bases. Germline trimming cut 5 bases from V and 2 bases from J; bases unmatched to any gene: 3. The CDR3 contains 14 residues. The germline V gene has CDR1 MNHEY and CDR2 SVGAGI. CDR3: CASSLGQGNQPQHF. The CDR3 nucleotides are TGTGCCAGCAGTCTCGGACAGGGCAATCAGCCCCAGCATTTT.

This chain joins TRBV28 and TRBJ1-2; 10 positions match TRBD1. The V gene's germline CDR1 is MDHEN and CDR2 SYDVKM. The V and J ends lost 3 bases and 8 bases, in that order; junction bases with no gene match: 9. The CDR3 contains 15 residues. The DNA for the CDR3 is TGTGCCAGCAGTTTTAGGGGACAGGGGCTTGGCGGCTACACCTTC. It yields the protein CASSFRGQGLGGYTF.

The genes are TRBV2 and TRBJ2-7; tentative D call: TRBD1 (8 bases). CDR1 and CDR2 (germline): SNHLY, FYNNEI. The CDR3 has 17 amino acids. The V end lost 4 bases, the J end lost 7 bases, and 26 bases lay between the germline ends. The CDR3 loop reads CASSGLGGGQEPWEQYF. Written as DNA, the CDR3 is TGTGCCAGCAGTGGATTAGGGGGGGGACAGGAACCTTGGGAGCAGTACTTC. Variable domain in full (rest from reference TRBV2 and TRBJ2-7): EPEVTQTPSHQVTQMGQEVILRCVPISNHLYFYWYRQILGQKVEFLVSFYNNEISEKSEIFDDQFSVERPDGSNFTLKIRSTKLEDSAMYFCASSGLGGGQEPWEQYFGPGTRLTVT.

This chain links TRBV7-9 with TRBJ2-1; weak D call: TRBD1 (5 bases). The CDR3 is made up of 15 amino acids. V was cut by 1 base and J by 9 bases, with 16 bases left in between. Germline V lookup: CDR1 SEHNR, CDR2 FQNEAQ (reference sequence). CDR3 nucleotide sequence: TGTGCCAGCAGCTTAGGAGCTAGGGGATCTCTTGAGCAGTTCTTC. Amino acid sequence: CASSLGARGSLEQFF.

The chain uses TRBV19 and TRBJ2-1; D is uncertain. V was clipped by 3 bases and J by 0 bases, with 12 bases between them. CDR1 LNHDA and CDR2 SQIVND come from the germline V gene (reference sequence). The CDR3 runs to 16 residues. Written as DNA, the CDR3 is TGTGCCAGTAGTATCTCTACGTCAAGCTCCTACAATGAGCAGTTCTTC. Protein: CASSISTSSSYNEQFF.

The CDR3 nucleotides read TGTGCCAGCAGCCCTCGGGGTAGCGGGAGCGCGTCCTACGAGCAGTACTTC. Its translation: CASSPRGSGSASYEQYF. The chain joins TRBV7-9 to TRBJ2-7, with TRBD2 matching 9 bases. Per germline, CDR1 SEHNR and CDR2 FQNEAQ (reference sequence). This CDR3 contains 17 residues. Trimming cost V 5 bases and J 1 base; bases outside gene matches: 12.

The chain is built from TRBV2 and TRBJ1-4; weak D call: TRBD1 (6 bases). CDR3 length: 13 residues. CDR1 is SNHLY, CDR2 FYNNEI, per germline. Trimming took off 8 bases at V and 5 bases at J, with 12 bases between the two ends. CDR3 DNA sequence: TGTGCCAGCTGCGGGGGGCGCAATGAAAAACTGTTTTTT. It encodes CASCGGRNEKLFF.

The chain joins TRBV28 to TRBJ1-4, with TRBD1 identical over 9 bases. V lost 6 bases, J lost 8 bases, and 7 bases stayed unmatched. CDR1 is MDHEN and CDR2 is SYDVKM in the germline V gene. The CDR3 length is 14 residues. CDR3 loop: CASRTGTGLEKLFF. The CDR3 DNA reads TGTGCCAGCAGAACCGGGACAGGGTTGGAAAAACTGTTTTTT.

This chain connects TRBV10-3 to TRBJ2-1, with 9 bases matching TRBD2. The CDR3 extends over 15 amino acids. Germline V gene sequence: CDR1 ENHRY, CDR2 SYGVKD. Trimming at V came to 6 bases and at J to 0 bases, leaving 3 bases not matched to a gene. The CDR3 DNA follows: TGTGCCATCAGGAGTAGCGGGAGCTCCTACAATGAGCAGTTCTTC. Its protein product is CAIRSSGSSYNEQFF.

This clone has only a few counts. V and J are TRBV7-9 and TRBJ1-1, with 7 bases identical to TRBD1. J was trimmed by 1 base and V by 6 bases; bases with no gene match: 8. From germline, CDR1 is SEHNR and CDR2 FQNEAQ (reference sequence). The CDR3 is made up of 15 amino acids. CDR3 amino acids: CASRLTGASNTEAFF. The CDR3 DNA follows: TGTGCCAGCAGACTAACAGGGGCTTCGAACACTGAAGCTTTCTTT.

The V gene is TRBV5-8, the J gene TRBJ1-2, with TRBD1 matching 10 bases. The CDR3 consists of 15 residues. V shed 0 bases and J 1 base; nucleotides not matched to a gene: 0. CDR1 SGHTS and CDR2 YDEGEE come from the germline V gene. This CDR3 is CASSLGTGGNYGYTF. CDR3 bases: TGTGCCAGCAGCTTGGGGACAGGGGGTAACTATGGCTACACCTTC. Looking up the rest from reference TRBV5-8 and TRBJ1-2 gives the full variable domain: EAGVTQSPTHLIKTRGQQATLRCSPISGHTSVYWYQQALGLGLQFLLWYDEGEERNRGNFPPRFSGRQFPNYSSELNVNALELEDSALYLCASSLGTGGNYGYTFGSGTRLTVV.

The chain has TRBV6-2 or TRBV6-3 and TRBJ1-2; 7 positions match TRBD1. The CDR3 spans 13 residues. Per the germline V gene, CDR1 is MNHEY and CDR2 is SVGEGT. After removal of 5 bases from V and 3 bases from J, the junction contained 3 bases not matched to a gene. This CDR3 reads CASSHGTDYGYTF. The CDR3 DNA follows: TGTGCCAGCAGTCACGGGACAGACTATGGCTACACCTTC.

The rearrangement joins TRBV7-2 to TRBJ2-5; possible D gene TRBD1, 5 bases. The CDR3 has 13 amino acids. V dropped 5 bases and J dropped 7 bases, with 14 bases sitting between them. The germline CDR1 and CDR2 sequences are SGHTA and FQGNSA. CDR3 sequence: CASSNQGGGTQYF. CDR3 nucleotide sequence: TGTGCCAGCAGCAATCAGGGTGGTGGGACCCAGTACTTC.

The chain combines TRBV4-1 with TRBJ1-1, with D tentatively TRBD1 (5 bases). Germline CDR1 MGHRA, CDR2 YSYEKL. Trimming pared 6 bases from V and 6 bases from J, leaving 23 bases between. The CDR3 spans 16 residues. The chain's CDR3 is CASRRVGQGFRAEAFF. The CDR3 nucleotides are TGCGCCAGCAGACGCGTAGGACAAGGGTTTAGGGCTGAAGCTTTCTTT.

The chain recombines TRBV24-1 with TRBJ2-1, with D tentatively TRBD2 (6 bases). From germline, CDR1 is KGHDR and CDR2 SFDVKD. The V end was cut by 5 bases, the J end by 5 bases, with 15 bases between. The CDR3 has 15 residues. CDR3 sequence: CATSGSPGLNNEQFF. CDR3 nucleotides: TGTGCCACCAGTGGCTCACCGGGACTCAACAATGAGCAGTTCTTC.

This chain uses TRBV7-2 with TRBJ2-1; 14 positions match TRBD2. After removal of 3 bases from V and 4 bases from J, the junction contained 8 bases not matched to a gene. Germline V lookup: CDR1 SGHTA, CDR2 FQGNSA. The CDR3 spans 18 residues. DNA of the CDR3: TGTGCCAGCAGCTTGAGATCCGGGACTAGCGGGGGTTACAATGAGCAGTTCTTC. Translated, it gives CASSLRSGTSGGYNEQFF.

The chain has TRBV6-2 or TRBV6-3 and TRBJ2-7, with D unclear. This CDR3 contains 14 residues. From germline, CDR1 is MNHEY and CDR2 SVGEGT. V was pared by 0 bases and J by 1 base, with 7 bases between. The CDR3 DNA is TGTGCCAGCAGTTACTCGGCAAATTCCTACGAGCAGTACTTC. Amino acid sequence: CASSYSANSYEQYF.

The chain recombines TRBV20-1 with TRBJ1-2; no definite D call. Germline lookup yields CDR1 DFQATT and CDR2 SNEGSKA (reference sequence). This CDR3 has 11 residues. Trimming removed 3 bases at V and 6 bases at J, with 8 bases between. CDR3 region: CSARTGNGYTF. The CDR3 DNA follows: TGCAGTGCTAGGACGGGAAATGGCTACACCTTC.